These T cell receptor beta chains were read from a single sample in a study of T cells in localized non-small cell lung cancer. This table comes from immunoSEQ multiplex PCR, and its TCRdb copy is limited to in-frame clones, with some not included. The table includes 25,000 or so clones, over 75% detected once. Sequenced material: PBMCs, taken before any cancer treatment. These receptors all come from a man aged 35 to 70 with stage II lung adenocarcinoma. Both conserved end residues are part of each CDR3. The order of the fields is clone size, D gene, V gene, J gene, CDR3 DNA, CDR3 protein. D genes are given only for firm matches. Some rows have no size entry. The others give once, few or many, or a class for an expanded clone.

clone size: .
D gene: .
V gene: TRBV4-2
J gene: TRBJ2-7
CDR3 DNA: TGTGCCAGCAGCTTGAAGGAGAGGAGTCCCGAGCAGTACTTC
CDR3 protein: CASSLKERSPEQYF

clone size: .
D gene: TRBD1
V gene: TRBV5-4
J gene: TRBJ2-2
CDR3 DNA: TGTGCCAGCAGCTTAGCGGGACAGGGGGCGAGCGGGGAGCTGTTTTTT
CDR3 protein: CASSLAGQGASGELFF

clone size: .
D gene: .
V gene: TRBV11-3
J gene: TRBJ2-3
CDR3 DNA: TGTGCCAGCAGCTTGGGCCCGCCCGATACGCAGTATTTT
CDR3 protein: CASSLGPPDTQYF

clone size: .
D gene: .
V gene: TRBV2
J gene: TRBJ2-3
CDR3 DNA: TGTGCCAGCAGTAGGACAGTTGATACGCAGTATTTT
CDR3 protein: CASSRTVDTQYF

clone size: .
D gene: .
V gene: TRBV19
J gene: TRBJ2-1
CDR3 DNA: TGTGCCAGTAGTAGGATCGAGGGGAATAATGAGCAGTTCTTC
CDR3 protein: CASSRIEGNNEQFF

clone size: .
D gene: .
V gene: TRBV2
J gene: TRBJ2-5
CDR3 DNA: TGTGCCAGCAGTGGGCTGCAAGAGACCCAGTACTTC
CDR3 protein: CASSGLQETQYF

clone size: .
D gene: TRBD1
V gene: TRBV29-1
J gene: TRBJ2-7
CDR3 DNA: TGCAGCGTTGTGGAGAGGGACAGGGTTAACGAGCAGTACTTC
CDR3 protein: CSVVERDRVNEQYF

clone size: .
D gene: .
V gene: TRBV6-5
J gene: TRBJ1-4
CDR3 DNA: TGTGCCAGCAGTTACATGGGGCTAACTAATGAAAAACTGTTTTTT
CDR3 protein: CASSYMGLTNEKLFF

clone size: .
D gene: .
V gene: TRBV4-1
J gene: TRBJ1-1
CDR3 DNA: TGCGCCAGCAGCCAGGGTCGGGGTAGGGATCAAATGAACACTGAAGCTTTCTTT
CDR3 protein: CASSQGRGRDQMNTEAFF

clone size: .
D gene: .
V gene: TRBV11-1
J gene: TRBJ2-3
CDR3 DNA: TGTGCCAGCAGTCCTCACGAGAGCCCTAGCACAGATACGCAGTATTTT
CDR3 protein: CASSPHESPSTDTQYF

clone size: once
D gene: .
V gene: TRBV5-1
J gene: TRBJ2-7
CDR3 DNA: TGCGCCAGCAGCACCGGACAGACCGCCTACGAGCAGTACTTC
CDR3 protein: CASSTGQTAYEQYF

clone size: .
D gene: .
V gene: TRBV4-1
J gene: TRBJ2-3
CDR3 DNA: TGCGCCAGCAGCCTGACAGTGGGGAGGTCGGGGACAGATACGCAGTATTTT
CDR3 protein: CASSLTVGRSGTDTQYF

clone size: .
D gene: TRBD2
V gene: TRBV4-1
J gene: TRBJ2-7
CDR3 DNA: TGCGCCAGCAGCCACCCCGGAGCGGGGAGCTCCTACGAGCAGTACTTC
CDR3 protein: CASSHPGAGSSYEQYF

clone size: .
D gene: .
V gene: TRBV30
J gene: TRBJ2-2
CDR3 DNA: TGTGCCCGCAAAAGCGGGCATTCGAACACCGGGGAGCTGTTTTTT
CDR3 protein: CARKSGHSNTGELFF

clone size: .
D gene: .
V gene: TRBV6-6
J gene: TRBJ2-2
CDR3 DNA: TGTGCCAGCAGTTCCCCTGCGGACGCCGGGGAGCTGTTTTTT
CDR3 protein: CASSSPADAGELFF

clone size: few
D gene: .
V gene: TRBV5-8
J gene: TRBJ2-7
CDR3 DNA: TGTGCCAGCAGCTTATGGGGCACGGACGAGCAGTACTTC
CDR3 protein: CASSLWGTDEQYF

clone size: .
D gene: TRBD2
V gene: TRBV19
J gene: TRBJ2-1
CDR3 DNA: TGTGCCAGTAGTAAACCGAGAGGGAGGGCCATCAATGAGCAGTTCTTC
CDR3 protein: CASSKPRGRAINEQFF

clone size: .
D gene: .
V gene: TRBV6-5
J gene: TRBJ2-3
CDR3 DNA: TGTGCCAGCAGTTTCGGGTCTCTCGGCGGTACGCAGTATTTT
CDR3 protein: CASSFGSLGGTQYF

clone size: .
D gene: .
V gene: TRBV27
J gene: TRBJ2-7
CDR3 DNA: TGTGCCAGCAGTTGGGTCGCTGGCTCCTACGAGCAGTACTTC
CDR3 protein: CASSWVAGSYEQYF

clone size: once
D gene: TRBD2
V gene: TRBV7-2
J gene: TRBJ2-3
CDR3 DNA: TGTGCCAGCAGTAGCGGGGGGGGACTTACAGATACGCAGTATTTT
CDR3 protein: CASSSGGGLTDTQYF